This entry lists 21 T cell receptor beta chains sequenced from one sample in a study of post-analysis software for immune sequencing data. Study-level results: A handful of TRBV segments appeared more often in patients than in controls, and TRBV5-6, TRBV5-1 and TRBV20-1 were among these.

Unique molecular identifiers were carried by the TCR beta cDNA libraries. TCRdb re-called the PCR reads with MiXCR, one entry per CDR3 protein. The sample carries about half a million distinct CDR3 sequences, approximately 34% recorded once. The antigens of these receptors remain unknown. The sequencing sample was made of blood. These receptors were taken from a girl between 2 and 17 years old with multiple sclerosis.

This chain connects TRBV29-1 to TRBJ2-7; tentative D call: TRBD1 (8 bases). Germline V gene sequence: CDR1 SQVTM, CDR2 ANQGSEA. V was trimmed by 4 bases and J by 3 bases, leaving 16 bases between them. This CDR3 is 14 amino acids long. The CDR3 loop is CSVVRGGQDYEQYF. Written as DNA, the CDR3 is TGCAGCGTTGTTCGCGGGGGACAGGACTACGAGCAGTACTTC.

This clonotype has just a few counts. This sequence joins TRBV20-1 and TRBJ2-5; 8 bases agree with TRBD1. This CDR3 has 15 residues. Germline V lookup: CDR1 DFQATT, CDR2 SNEGSKA (reference sequence). The junction had 5 bases not matched to a gene; V was cut back by 0 bases and J by 2 bases. The CDR3 nucleotides are TGCAGTGCTAGAGATCGAGACAGGGGACAAGAGACCCAGTACTTC. Its translation: CSARDRDRGQETQYF.

This clonotype was seen only a few times. J is TRBJ2-7 and V is TRBV18, with D possibly being TRBD2 (5 bases). Trimming took 5 bases from V and 2 from J, leaving 10 bases between them. From germline, CDR1 is KGHSH and CDR2 LQKENI. This CDR3 spans 13 amino acids. The CDR3 bases are TGTGCCAGCTCAAGGACGGAGGCCTACGAGCAGTACTTC. Residues: CASSRTEAYEQYF.

V usage is TRBV20-1 and J usage is TRBJ2-5, with a weak D call TRBD1 (6 bases). Trimming took off 8 bases at V and 2 bases at J, with 12 bases between the two ends. This CDR3 has 12 amino acids. Germline values: CDR1 DFQATT, CDR2 SNEGSKA (reference sequence). The CDR3 region has the DNA TGCAGTCCCGCCGGACAGCAAGAGACCCAGTACTTC. Its translation is CSPAGQQETQYF.

This clonotype was counted only a few times. The chain has TRBV27 and TRBJ1-2; 11 bases agree with TRBD1. This CDR3 is built from 16 residues. V shed 5 bases and J 4 bases; nucleotides not matched to a gene: 9. Germline CDR1 and CDR2: MNHEY and SMNVEV (reference sequence). The CDR3 nucleotides are TGTGCCAGCAGTCTCACAACCGGGACAGGGGGCTATGGCTACACCTTC. Translating gives CASSLTTGTGGYGYTF.

This clonotype has more than one count but fewer than ten. V is TRBV6-5 and J is TRBJ2-7; TRBD1 aligns across 7 bases. Per the germline V gene, CDR1 is MNHEY and CDR2 is SVGAGI. This CDR3 contains 15 residues. The V gene end was trimmed by 2 bases and the J gene end by 1 base; junction bases not matched to a gene: 5. Here the CDR3 reads CASSYAYRGSYEQYF. In DNA, the CDR3 is TGTGCCAGCAGTTACGCGTACAGGGGTTCCTACGAGCAGTACTTC.

The CDR3 coding sequence is TGCAGCGTTCCCTTGGGACGGAGGGGGAACACTGAAGCTTTCTTT. Encoded protein: CSVPLGRRGNTEAFF. This sequence joins TRBV29-1 and TRBJ1-1; D is possibly TRBD1 (5 bases). CDR1 SQVTM and CDR2 ANQGSEA come from the germline V gene. V lost 5 bases, J lost 1 base, and 17 bases lay in between. The CDR3 is 15 amino acids.

This sequence joins TRBV2 and TRBJ2-1; 10 bases align to TRBD2. This CDR3 contains 12 residues. V dropped 8 bases and J dropped 8; count of bases not matched to a gene: 3. Germline CDR1 is SNHLY and CDR2 is FYNNEI. DNA of the CDR3: TGTGCCAGCTCCGGGACTAGCGATGAGCAGTTCTTC. It specifies CASSGTSDEQFF.

The rearrangement links TRBV20-1 to TRBJ2-7; 10 nucleotides align to TRBD2. CDR3 length equals 17 residues. The germline gives CDR1 DFQATT, CDR2 SNEGSKA (reference sequence). Unmatched junction bases numbered 13, after V lost 0 bases and J lost 5 bases. The CDR3 DNA sequence: TGCAGTGCTAGAGATAGGTCGGCTAGCGGGAGAAGGAACGAGCAGTACTTC. It encodes CSARDRSASGRRNEQYF.

CDR3 in DNA: TGTGCCAGCAGCTTGGGTTCCCACCAAGAGACCCAGTACTTC. The encoded protein is CASSLGSHQETQYF. The chain links TRBV7-9 to TRBJ2-5, with D hard to call. The CDR3 is 14 residues long. Germline V gives CDR1 SEHNR, CDR2 FQNEAQ (reference sequence). The V end was cut by 3 bases, the J end by 0 bases, with 8 bases between. Based on the CDR3 plus reference TRBV7-9 and TRBJ2-5, the full variable domain is DTGVSQNPRHKITKRGQNVTFRCDPISEHNRLYWYRQTLGQGPEFLTYFQNEAQLEKSRLLSDRFSAERPKGSFSTLEIQRTEQGDSAMYLCASSLGSHQETQYFGPGTRLLVL.

This chain connects TRBV20-1 to TRBJ2-1; no firm D call. Germline CDR1 and CDR2: DFQATT and SNEGSKA (reference sequence). The CDR3 is 14 residues long. Trimming shortened V by 0 bases and J by 8 bases, and 14 bases separated the two germline ends. In DNA form, the CDR3 reads TGCAGTGCTAGAGATAATCGGCTTTTTTATGAGCAGTTCTTC. Its translation is CSARDNRLFYEQFF.

This clonotype showed up just a few times. The rearrangement links TRBV29-1 to TRBJ1-2; 7 bases fit TRBD1. Germline V gene lookup returns CDR1 SQVTM and CDR2 ANQGSEA. V lost 4 bases, J lost 4 bases, and 6 bases stayed unmatched. This CDR3 has 13 amino acids. CDR3 DNA sequence: TGCAGCGTTGTCGGGACAGAGATCTATGGCTACACCTTC. Protein sequence: CSVVGTEIYGYTF. Using reference TRBV29-1 and TRBJ1-2 for the parts outside the CDR3, the full variable domain is SAVISQKPSRDICQRGTSLTIQCQVDSQVTMMFWYRQQPGQSLTLIATANQGSEATYESGFVIDKFPISRPNLTFSTLTVSNMSPEDSSIYLCSVVGTEIYGYTFGSGTRLTVV.

The chain has TRBV20-1 and TRBJ2-7; D is unclear. CDR3 length: 15 amino acids. V dropped 0 bases and J dropped 0 bases, with 12 bases sitting between them. In germline, CDR1 is DFQATT, CDR2 SNEGSKA (reference sequence). CDR3 bases: TGCAGTGCTAGAGATGCGGTGGGCAGCTCCTACGAGCAGTACTTC. It specifies CSARDAVGSSYEQYF.

This clonotype was counted only a few times. CDR3 sequence (DNA): TGTGCCAGCAGTTTATACAGATCCTATAATTCACCCCTCCACTTT. Encoded protein: CASSLYRSYNSPLHF. The chain links TRBV27 to TRBJ1-6; the D is unclear. Germline values: CDR1 MNHEY, CDR2 SMNVEV (reference sequence). V lost 1 base, J lost 1 base, and 5 bases lay in between. The CDR3 runs 15 residues.

The table lists this clonotype with many counts. In nucleotides, the CDR3 is TGTGCCATCAGTGCCGGGACAGGGGAGACCCAGTACTTC. Protein product: CAISAGTGETQYF. The chain couples TRBV10-3 to TRBJ2-5; 9 nucleotides align to TRBD1. The V and J ends lost 4 bases and 5 bases, in that order; junction bases with no gene match: 2. Germline lookup yields CDR1 ENHRY and CDR2 SYGVKD. There are 13 residues in the CDR3.

Only a few counts were recorded for this clonotype. This sequence joins TRBV24-1 and TRBJ2-7; unclear D gene. The CDR3 covers 14 residues. V dropped 2 bases and J dropped 2 bases, with 9 bases sitting between them. Germline V gives CDR1 KGHDR, CDR2 SFDVKD. The DNA for the CDR3 is TGTGCCACCAGTGATTCCGGACGGGCCTACGAGCAGTACTTC. Translation: CATSDSGRAYEQYF.

The table lists this clonotype with many counts. V is TRBV7-9 and J is TRBJ2-5; D unclear. Trimming stripped 2 bases from V and 2 bases from J, with 9 bases between. Germline V gene lookup returns CDR1 SEHNR and CDR2 FQNEAQ (reference sequence). The CDR3 length is 14 residues. CDR3 DNA sequence: TGTGCCAGCAGCTTAAGGGCGGATCAAGAGACCCAGTACTTC. As protein: CASSLRADQETQYF.

J is TRBJ1-6 and V is TRBV3-1, with a possible D match to TRBD1 (5 bases). This CDR3 contains 15 residues. Germline CDR1 is LGHDT and CDR2 is YNNKEL (reference sequence). V dropped 1 base and J dropped 10 bases, with 14 bases sitting between them. In DNA form, the CDR3 reads TGTGCCAGCAGCCAAGTCACAGGCTCAGGCTCACCCCTCCACTTT. Protein: CASSQVTGSGSPLHF. The variable domain in full, completed from reference TRBV3-1 and TRBJ1-6, reads DTAVSQTPKYLVTQMGNDKSIKCEQNLGHDTMYWYKQDSKKFLKIMFSYNNKELIINETVPNRFSPKSPDKAHLNLHINSLELGDSAVYFCASSQVTGSGSPLHFGNGTRLTVT.

The chain is built from TRBV20-1 and TRBJ2-5; the D gene is possibly TRBD2 (7 bases). V lost 1 base, J lost 5 bases, and 14 bases lay in between. CDR3 size: 14 residues. The germline V gene has CDR1 DFQATT and CDR2 SNEGSKA (reference sequence). The CDR3 loop is CSARVRGGLETQYF. DNA for the CDR3: TGCAGTGCTAGAGTGAGGGGGGGTCTGGAGACCCAGTACTTC.

V and J are TRBV4-1 and TRBJ1-2, with unresolved D. Germline assignment: CDR1 MGHRA and CDR2 YSYEKL. This CDR3 is built from 15 residues. With 7 bases removed from V and 4 bases from J, the gap between germline ends came to 19 bases. The CDR3 region has the DNA TGCGCCAGCAACCCCGACGGGAACCCCTTCTATGGCTACACCTTC. Encoded protein: CASNPDGNPFYGYTF.

V and J are TRBV12-3 or TRBV12-4 and TRBJ2-7; 9 bases are shared with TRBD1. The DNA end lines up better with TRBJ2-5; the J call may be wrong. The CDR3 runs to 16 residues. The CDR3 loop is CASSDSGQGNGETQYF. In DNA form, the CDR3 reads TGTGCCAGCAGTGACTCGGGACAGGGAAACGGGGAGACCCAGTACTTC.